Listed below are T cell receptor beta chains from one sample, sequenced in a study of tumor-infiltrating lymphocytes in primary liver carcinoma. Each CDR3 protein gets one entry after TCRdb re-called the multiplex PCR reads with MiXCR. The repertoire consists of fewer than 350,000 distinct CDR3 sequences, with over 55% occurring once and the leading ten covering roughly 9%. The sequenced sample was peripheral blood. The source of these receptors is a man aged 40-49 years with primary liver carcinoma and hepatitis B virus infection. CDR3s include the opening cysteine and the closing phenylalanine or tryptophan. The D gene is left open where the match is weak. Size values are once, few and many counts, or a class for expanded clones, and some rows have none.

V: TRBV14
size: NA
D: NA
J: TRBJ1-1
DNA: TGTGCCAGCAGCCCTCAACCACGGCTGAACTCTGAAGCTTTCTTT
CDR3: CASSPQPRLNSEAFF

V: TRBV4-3
size: NA
D: NA
J: TRBJ2-3
DNA: TGCGCCAGCGGCCAAGGTACCACTAGCAGGAGGCTCACAGATACGCAGTATTTT
CDR3: CASGQGTTSRRLTDTQYF

V: TRBV4-1
size: few
D: TRBD2
J: TRBJ2-1
DNA: TGCGCCAGCAGCCAGGCCGCGGGAGAAGGAGCCGATGAGCAGTTCTTC
CDR3: CASSQAAGEGADEQFF

V: TRBV6-2/TRBV6-3
size: NA
D: TRBD1
J: TRBJ2-3
DNA: TGTGCCAGCAGTACCAAGGGACAGGTTTCGGTATTAGGCAATCAGCCCCAGTATTTT
CDR3: CASSTKGQVSVLGNQPQYF

V: TRBV21-1
size: NA
D: NA
J: TRBJ2-7
DNA: TGTGCCAGCAGCAAAGGAGGGGGGGCCGGCGACGAGCAGTACTTC
CDR3: CASSKGGGAGDEQYF

V: TRBV11-2
size: NA
D: NA
J: TRBJ1-1
DNA: TGTGCCAGCAGCCCCATCTCCGCCGAGAACACTGAAGCTTTCTTT
CDR3: CASSPISAENTEAFF

V: TRBV4-2
size: NA
D: NA
J: TRBJ1-1
DNA: TGTGCCAGCAGCCAAGAGGCGGCGTGGAAAGGGGTAGAGGGGACTGAAGCTTTCTTT
CDR3: CASSQEAAWKGVEGTEAFF

V: TRBV6-5
size: few
D: NA
J: TRBJ1-5
DNA: TGTGCCAGCAGCCGGTATGTCAATCAGCCCCAGCATTTT
CDR3: CASSRYVNQPQHF

V: TRBV4-2
size: NA
D: TRBD2
J: TRBJ2-3
DNA: TGTGCCAGCAGCCTAGATTCTAGCGGGAGCCAAATTAGCACAGATACGCAGTATTTT
CDR3: CASSLDSSGSQISTDTQYF

V: TRBV11-1
size: NA
D: TRBD1
J: TRBJ1-2
DNA: TGTGCCGGCAGCCCGATACAGGGGGCTGACTATGGCTACACCTTC
CDR3: CAGSPIQGADYGYTF

V: TRBV4-1
size: NA
D: TRBD1
J: TRBJ1-4
DNA: TGTGCCAGCAGCCTCCTGGACAGGGAAAATGAAAAACTGTTTTTT
CDR3: CASSLLDRENEKLFF

V: TRBV28
size: few
D: NA
J: TRBJ1-5
DNA: TGTGCCAGCAGCCCCACCGGGCCAAATCAGCCCCAGCATTTT
CDR3: CASSPTGPNQPQHF

V: TRBV5-6
size: NA
D: NA
J: TRBJ1-3
DNA: TGTGCCATCAGCTTGAGTTCTGGGACTGGAAACACCATATATTTT
CDR3: CAISLSSGTGNTIYF

V: TRBV29-1
size: NA
D: NA
J: TRBJ2-7
DNA: TGCAGCGCCGGGGGAGTATACCACGAGCAGTACTTC
CDR3: CSAGGVYHEQYF

V: TRBV29-1
size: NA
D: NA
J: TRBJ2-1
DNA: TGCAGCGTTGAAGATCGGAGGGTCTCCTACTATGAGCAGTTCTTC
CDR3: CSVEDRRVSYYEQFF

V: TRBV7-8
size: NA
D: NA
J: TRBJ1-2
DNA: TGTGCCAGCAGCTTACGGGGGGGAGACTATGGCTACACCTTC
CDR3: CASSLRGGDYGYTF

V: TRBV12-3/TRBV12-4
size: NA
D: TRBD2
J: TRBJ2-5
DNA: TGTGCCAGCAGTTTAATAGGGTCGACGGCGGGAGGGGGAGAGACCCAGTACTTC
CDR3: CASSLIGSTAGGGETQYF

V: TRBV5-8
size: NA
D: NA
J: TRBJ1-2
DNA: TGTGCCAGCATCCCCATTGGACCCCAGGATGGCTACACCTTC
CDR3: CASIPIGPQDGYTF

V: TRBV6-6
size: many
D: NA
J: TRBJ2-7
DNA: TGTGCCAGCAGCTCGACGGGAGCCTACGAGCAGTACTTC
CDR3: CASSSTGAYEQYF

V: TRBV5-1
size: NA
D: NA
J: TRBJ2-5
DNA: TGCGCCAGCAACCGTAACAGGGACGCGGAGACCCAGTACTTC
CDR3: CASNRNRDAETQYF

V: TRBV28
size: NA
D: NA
J: TRBJ1-2
DNA: TGTGCCAGCAGTCCCCGGGGCAGGGAGGACTATGGCTACACCTTC
CDR3: CASSPRGREDYGYTF

V: TRBV4-2
size: NA
D: NA
J: TRBJ2-5
DNA: TGTGCCAGCAGCCAAGATAGTGGAGTCAGGACCCCGTACTTC
CDR3: CASSQDSGVRTPYF

V: TRBV5-6
size: NA
D: NA
J: TRBJ2-3
DNA: TGTGCCGGCAGCTTCACCCGAGGTGAAGATACGCAGTATTTT
CDR3: CAGSFTRGEDTQYF

V: TRBV7-9
size: NA
D: TRBD2
J: TRBJ2-3
DNA: TGTGCCAGCAGTTCGATACTAGCGGGAAGTGCAGATACGCAGTATTTT
CDR3: CASSSILAGSADTQYF

V: TRBV11-2
size: NA
D: NA
J: TRBJ2-3
DNA: TGTGCCAGCAGCCAACGGGGGACGTGGGGGGATACGCAGTATTTT
CDR3: CASSQRGTWGDTQYF

V: TRBV6-6
size: NA
D: NA
J: TRBJ1-5
DNA: TGTGCCAACACCCCCAAGGACCAGCCCCAGCATTTT
CDR3: CANTPKDQPQHF

V: TRBV6-1
size: once
D: TRBD1
J: TRBJ2-7
DNA: TGTGCCAGCAGGGGACAGGGGGATCCCTACGAGCAGTACTTC
CDR3: CASRGQGDPYEQYF

V: TRBV5-1
size: few
D: TRBD2
J: TRBJ2-3
DNA: TGCGCCAGCAGCTTGGCTCTAGCGGGGGCTAGCACAGATACGCAGTATTTT
CDR3: CASSLALAGASTDTQYF

V: TRBV12-3/TRBV12-4
size: NA
D: NA
J: TRBJ2-7
DNA: TGTGCCAGCAGCTTCACGCGCTATGAGCAGTACTTC
CDR3: CASSFTRYEQYF

V: TRBV7-8
size: NA
D: NA
J: TRBJ1-5
DNA: TGTGCCAGCGCAAACTGGTGGCAGCCAAATCAGCCCCAGCATTTT
CDR3: CASANWWQPNQPQHF

V: TRBV21-1
size: NA
D: NA
J: TRBJ2-3
DNA: TGTGCCAGCAGCAAAGCCTGGGGGCGAGTAGGGGATACGCACTATTTT
CDR3: CASSKAWGRVGDTHYF

V: TRBV12-3/TRBV12-4
size: once
D: TRBD2
J: TRBJ2-5
DNA: TGTGCCAGCAGATTGAGTCTCGGGGGGGGGGAGACCCAGCACTTC
CDR3: CASRLSLGGGETQHF

V: TRBV7-9
size: once
D: TRBD1
J: TRBJ2-3
DNA: TGTGGCAGCAGCCCGCTCAGAGGGGGCCAGTATTTT
CDR3: CGSSPLRGGQYF

V: TRBV4-3
size: NA
D: NA
J: TRBJ2-1
DNA: TGCGGCAGCAGCCAGGAGACCTTGGGCGGCTACAATGAGCAGTTCTTC
CDR3: CGSSQETLGGYNEQFF

V: TRBV14
size: few
D: NA
J: TRBJ2-7
DNA: TGTGCCAGCAGCCAGAGGGACGGGAAGAAGCAGTACTTC
CDR3: CASSQRDGKKQYF

V: TRBV6-2/TRBV6-3
size: many
D: NA
J: TRBJ2-7
DNA: TGTGCCAGCAGGGATGGTGGCCGCCCGGCGGAGCAGTACTTC
CDR3: CASRDGGRPAEQYF

V: TRBV30
size: NA
D: NA
J: TRBJ1-6
DNA: TGTGCCTGTGACTCACCCCTCCACTTT
CDR3: CACDSPLHF

V: TRBV20-1
size: NA
D: NA
J: TRBJ2-1
DNA: TGCAGTGCTAGAGATGAGCGGAACAATGAGCAGTTCTTC
CDR3: CSARDERNNEQFF

V: TRBV12-3/TRBV12-4
size: NA
D: NA
J: TRBJ2-5
DNA: TGTGCCAGCAGTCTCCATGGGCAGGTGGACCAAGAGACCCAGTACTTC
CDR3: CASSLHGQVDQETQYF

V: TRBV11-2
size: NA
D: NA
J: TRBJ2-3
DNA: TGCGCCAGCACCGACCAGGCTTCTATCGGGAGCTCAGATACGCAGTATTTT
CDR3: CASTDQASIGSSDTQYF

V: TRBV30
size: few
D: TRBD1
J: TRBJ1-4
DNA: TGTGTCTGGAGTGAGACAGGGCGAGGTCCGCGGGAAAAACTGTTTTTT
CDR3: CVWSETGRGPREKLFF

V: TRBV6-5
size: NA
D: NA
J: TRBJ2-3
DNA: TGTGCCAGCAGTGAAGGCCCGGGGGCTACGCAGTATTTT
CDR3: CASSEGPGATQYF

V: TRBV10-3
size: NA
D: TRBD2
J: TRBJ2-1
DNA: TGTACCATCAGTGACGTCGTAGGGTTTGGTAGCGGGAGTTACAATGAGCAGTTCTTC
CDR3: CTISDVVGFGSGSYNEQFF

V: TRBV29-1
size: once
D: NA
J: TRBJ2-1
DNA: TGCAGCGTTGTACCCCTTAACCGTCTGATTGAGCAGTTCTTC
CDR3: CSVVPLNRLIEQFF

V: TRBV28
size: NA
D: NA
J: TRBJ1-1
DNA: TGTGCCAGCAGGGACTCCTTGAACACTGAAGCTTTCTTT
CDR3: CASRDSLNTEAFF

V: TRBV6-2/TRBV6-3
size: many
D: NA
J: TRBJ1-3
DNA: TGTGCCAGCAGATACCGGGCTCCCGGCCCCTCTGGAAACACCATATATTTT
CDR3: CASRYRAPGPSGNTIYF

V: TRBV5-1
size: NA
D: NA
J: TRBJ1-1
DNA: TGCGCCAGCAGCCTTCTGACCCTGAACACTGAAGCTTTCTTT
CDR3: CASSLLTLNTEAFF

V: TRBV10-2
size: NA
D: NA
J: TRBJ1-1
DNA: TGCGCCAGCACCAAGGGGGTCGACACTGAAGCTTTCTTT
CDR3: CASTKGVDTEAFF

V: TRBV6-1
size: many
D: TRBD1
J: TRBJ2-7
DNA: TGTGCCAGCAGTCCAACTGGGACAGTCTACGAGCAGTACTTC
CDR3: CASSPTGTVYEQYF

V: TRBV4-2
size: many
D: TRBD2
J: TRBJ2-1
DNA: TGTGCCAGCAGCCTGGGACTAGCGGGAGGGGCCTACAATGAGCAGTTCTTC
CDR3: CASSLGLAGGAYNEQFF

V: TRBV12-3/TRBV12-4
size: many
D: TRBD2
J: TRBJ2-2
DNA: TGTGCCACAGGGCGGCATAGCGGGAGTGGGACCGGGGAGCTGTTTTTT
CDR3: CATGRHSGSGTGELFF